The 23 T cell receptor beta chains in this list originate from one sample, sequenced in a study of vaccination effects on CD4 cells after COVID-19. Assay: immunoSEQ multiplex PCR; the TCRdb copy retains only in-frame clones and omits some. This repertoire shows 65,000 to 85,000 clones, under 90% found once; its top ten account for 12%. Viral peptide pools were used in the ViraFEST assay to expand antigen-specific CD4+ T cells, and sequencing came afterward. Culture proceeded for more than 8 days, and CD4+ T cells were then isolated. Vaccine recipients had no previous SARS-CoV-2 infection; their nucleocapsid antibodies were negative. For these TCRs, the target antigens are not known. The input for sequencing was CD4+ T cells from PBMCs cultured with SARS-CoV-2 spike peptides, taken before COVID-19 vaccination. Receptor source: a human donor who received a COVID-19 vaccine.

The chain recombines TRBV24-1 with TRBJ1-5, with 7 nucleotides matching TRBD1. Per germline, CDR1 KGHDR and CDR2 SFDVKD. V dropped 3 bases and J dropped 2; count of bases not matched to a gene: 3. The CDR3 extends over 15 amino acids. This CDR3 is CATSDTTGGNQPQHF. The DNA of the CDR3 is TGTGCCACCAGTGATACAACAGGGGGCAATCAGCCCCAGCATTTT.

In DNA, the CDR3 is TGTGCCAGCACGCTCGCGGGGGGCACAGATACGCAGTATTTT. Amino acid sequence: CASTLAGGTDTQYF. The V and J genes are TRBV3-1 (or the pseudogene TRBV3-2) and TRBJ2-3; 7 bases match TRBD2. The J segment lost 1 base and the V segment lost 7 bases, leaving 5 bases of the junction unmatched. This CDR3 has 14 residues. Germline CDR1 is LGHDT and CDR2 is YNNKEL (reference sequence).

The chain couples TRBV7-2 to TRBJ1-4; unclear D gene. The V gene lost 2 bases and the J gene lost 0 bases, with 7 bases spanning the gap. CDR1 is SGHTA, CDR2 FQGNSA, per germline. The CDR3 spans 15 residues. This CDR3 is CASSLTPSTNEKLFF. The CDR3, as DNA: TGTGCCAGCAGCTTAACGCCATCAACTAATGAAAAACTGTTTTTT.

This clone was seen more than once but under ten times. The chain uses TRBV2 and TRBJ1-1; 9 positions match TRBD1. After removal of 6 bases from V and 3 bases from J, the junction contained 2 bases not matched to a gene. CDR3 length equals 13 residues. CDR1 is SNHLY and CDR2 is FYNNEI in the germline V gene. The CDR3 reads CASRGQGDTEAFF. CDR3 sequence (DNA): TGTGCCAGCAGGGGACAGGGCGACACTGAAGCTTTCTTT.

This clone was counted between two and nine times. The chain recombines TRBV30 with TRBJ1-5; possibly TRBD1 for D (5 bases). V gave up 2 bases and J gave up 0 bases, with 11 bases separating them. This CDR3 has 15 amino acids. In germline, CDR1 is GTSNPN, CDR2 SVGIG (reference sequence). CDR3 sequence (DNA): TGTGCCTGGAGTCGTGACAGCAATAGCAATCAGCCCCAGCATTTT. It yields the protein CAWSRDSNSNQPQHF. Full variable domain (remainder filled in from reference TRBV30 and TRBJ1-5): SQTIHQWPATLVQPVGSPLSLECTVEGTSNPNLYWYRQAAGRGLQLLFYSVGIGQISSEVPQNLSASRPQDRQFILSSKKLLLSDSGFYLCAWSRDSNSNQPQHFGDGTRLSIL.

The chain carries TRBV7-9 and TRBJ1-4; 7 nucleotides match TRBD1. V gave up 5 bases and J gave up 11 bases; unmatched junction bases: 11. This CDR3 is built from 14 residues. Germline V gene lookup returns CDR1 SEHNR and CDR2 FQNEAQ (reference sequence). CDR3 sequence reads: CASSPGTDSPKLFF. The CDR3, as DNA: TGTGCCAGCAGCCCCGGGACAGACTCTCCGAAACTGTTTTTT.

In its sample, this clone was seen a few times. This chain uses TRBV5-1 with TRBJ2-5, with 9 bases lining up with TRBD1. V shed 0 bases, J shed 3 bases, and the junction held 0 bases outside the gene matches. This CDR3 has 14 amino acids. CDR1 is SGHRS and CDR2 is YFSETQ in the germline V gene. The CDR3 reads CASSLGTGEETQYF. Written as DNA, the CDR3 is TGCGCCAGCAGCTTGGGGACAGGGGAAGAGACCCAGTACTTC. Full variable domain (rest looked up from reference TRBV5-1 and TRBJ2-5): KAGVTQTPRYLIKTRGQQVTLSCSPISGHRSVSWYQQTPGQGLQFLFEYFSETQRNKGNFPGRFSGRQFSNSRSEMNVSTLELGDSALYLCASSLGTGEETQYFGPGTRLLVL.

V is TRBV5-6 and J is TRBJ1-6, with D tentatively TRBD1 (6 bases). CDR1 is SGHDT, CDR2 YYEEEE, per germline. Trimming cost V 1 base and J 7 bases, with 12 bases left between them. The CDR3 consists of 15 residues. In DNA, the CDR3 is TGTGCCAGCAGCTTGTACGGGGGGCTAAATTCACCCCTCCACTTT. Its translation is CASSLYGGLNSPLHF.

The CDR3 nucleotides read TGTGCCAGCAGCCCTAGGCAGGGAACCCGAAATGGCTACACCTTC. Protein sequence: CASSPRQGTRNGYTF. This chain links TRBV7-2 with TRBJ1-2, with a tentative D call TRBD1 (5 bases). V dropped 5 bases and J dropped 6 bases, with 19 bases sitting between them. This CDR3 contains 15 residues. The V gene's germline CDR1 is SGHTA and CDR2 FQGNSA.

CDR3 DNA sequence: TGTGCCAGCAGCTCTTCCCGGGGACTAGCGGGGGATCGGGAGCAGTACGTC. Its protein is CASSSSRGLAGDREQYV. V is TRBV21-1 and J is TRBJ2-7; no DNA check was done on the table's D call, TRBD2. TRBV21-1 is labeled a pseudogene. The CDR3 runs 17 residues.

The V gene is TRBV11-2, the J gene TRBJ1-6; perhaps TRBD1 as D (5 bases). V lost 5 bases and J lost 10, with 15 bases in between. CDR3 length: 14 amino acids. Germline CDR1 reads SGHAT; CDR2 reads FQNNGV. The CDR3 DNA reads TGTGCCAGCAGCCCCGGGACGGATGGCTCACCCCTCCACTTT. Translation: CASSPGTDGSPLHF.

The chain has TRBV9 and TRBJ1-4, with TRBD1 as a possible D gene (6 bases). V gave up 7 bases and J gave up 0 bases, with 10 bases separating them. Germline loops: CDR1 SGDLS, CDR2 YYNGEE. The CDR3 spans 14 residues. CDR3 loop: CASSKGATNEKLFF. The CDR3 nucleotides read TGTGCCAGCTCCAAGGGGGCAACTAATGAAAAACTGTTTTTT.

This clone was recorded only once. CDR3 region: CASSPVGQSNQPQHF. The CDR3 DNA reads as TGTGCCAGTAGTCCCGTCGGACAGTCAAATCAGCCCCAGCATTTT. This chain uses TRBV19 with TRBJ1-5, with a tentative D call TRBD1 (6 bases). The V gene's germline CDR1 is LNHDA and CDR2 SQIVND (reference sequence). This CDR3 has 15 amino acids. The V gene lost 5 bases and the J gene lost 4 bases, with 15 bases spanning the gap.

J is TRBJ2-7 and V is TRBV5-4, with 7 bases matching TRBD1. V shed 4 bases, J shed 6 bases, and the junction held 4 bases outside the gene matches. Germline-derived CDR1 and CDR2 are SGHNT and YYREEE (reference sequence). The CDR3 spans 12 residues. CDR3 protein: CASSPQGSEQYV. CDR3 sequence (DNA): TGTGCCAGCAGCCCACAGGGGTCCGAGCAGTACGTC.

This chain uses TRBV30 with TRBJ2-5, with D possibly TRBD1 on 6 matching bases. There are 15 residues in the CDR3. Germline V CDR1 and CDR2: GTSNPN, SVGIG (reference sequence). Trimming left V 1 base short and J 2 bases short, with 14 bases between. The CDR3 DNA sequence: TGTGCCTGGAGTGCCCCCCCTAGGGGGCAAGAGACCCAGTACTTC. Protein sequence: CAWSAPPRGQETQYF.

The CDR3 spells CASSLGSADGNTIYF. CDR3 DNA: TGCGCCAGCAGCTTGGGATCGGCAGACGGAAACACCATATATTTT. The chain recombines TRBV5-1 with TRBJ1-3; D not certain. The CDR3 contains 15 residues. Trimming took 0 bases from V and 4 from J, leaving 11 bases between them. CDR1 is SGHRS and CDR2 is YFSETQ in the germline V gene. The full variable domain, in which reference TRBV5-1 and TRBJ1-3 provide the parts outside the CDR3, is KAGVTQTPRYLIKTRGQQVTLSCSPISGHRSVSWYQQTPGQGLQFLFEYFSETQRNKGNFPGRFSGRQFSNSRSEMNVSTLELGDSALYLCASSLGSADGNTIYFGEGSWLTVV.

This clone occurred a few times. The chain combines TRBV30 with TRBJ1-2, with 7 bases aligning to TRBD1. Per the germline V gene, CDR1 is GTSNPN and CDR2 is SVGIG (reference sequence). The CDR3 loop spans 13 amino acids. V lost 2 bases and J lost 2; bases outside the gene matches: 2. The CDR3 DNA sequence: TGTGCCTGGAGTAGGGACAGCAACTATGGCTACACCTTC. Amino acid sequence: CAWSRDSNYGYTF.

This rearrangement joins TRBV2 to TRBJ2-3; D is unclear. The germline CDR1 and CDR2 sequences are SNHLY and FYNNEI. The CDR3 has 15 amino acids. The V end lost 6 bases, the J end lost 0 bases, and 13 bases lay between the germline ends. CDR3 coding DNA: TGTGCCAGCAGGATGGGAAAGTTTAGCACAGATACGCAGTATTTT. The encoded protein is CASRMGKFSTDTQYF.

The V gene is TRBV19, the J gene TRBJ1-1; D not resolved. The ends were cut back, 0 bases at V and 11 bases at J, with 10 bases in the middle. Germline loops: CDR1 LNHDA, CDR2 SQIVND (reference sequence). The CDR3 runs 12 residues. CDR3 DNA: TGTGCCAGTAGTATAGATCGCCTGAAGGCTTTCTTT. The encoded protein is CASSIDRLKAFF.

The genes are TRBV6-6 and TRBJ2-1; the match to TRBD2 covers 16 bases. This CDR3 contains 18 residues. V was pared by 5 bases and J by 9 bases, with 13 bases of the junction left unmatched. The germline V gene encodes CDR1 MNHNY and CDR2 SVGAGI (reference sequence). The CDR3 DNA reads TGTGCCAGCAGTCCTCCCGGGACTAGCGGGGGGGCCATGGGTGAGCAGTTCTTC. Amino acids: CASSPPGTSGGAMGEQFF.

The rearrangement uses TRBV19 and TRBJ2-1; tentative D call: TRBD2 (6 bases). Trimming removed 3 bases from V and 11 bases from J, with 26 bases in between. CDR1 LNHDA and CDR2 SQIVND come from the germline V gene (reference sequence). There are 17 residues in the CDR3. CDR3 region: CASSILFGQTNGGKQFF. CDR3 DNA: TGTGCCAGTAGTATCCTCTTCGGTCAAACCAACGGAGGGAAGCAGTTCTTC.

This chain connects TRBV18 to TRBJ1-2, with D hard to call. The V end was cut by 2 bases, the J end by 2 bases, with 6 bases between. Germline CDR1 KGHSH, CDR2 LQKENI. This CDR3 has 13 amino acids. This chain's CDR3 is CASSPEGNYGYTF. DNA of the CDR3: TGTGCCAGCTCACCAGAAGGGAACTATGGCTACACCTTC.

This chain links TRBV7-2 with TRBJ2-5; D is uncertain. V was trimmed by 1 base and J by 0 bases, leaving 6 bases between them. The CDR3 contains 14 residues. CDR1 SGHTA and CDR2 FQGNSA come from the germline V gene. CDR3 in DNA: TGTGCCAGCAGCTTAGGGCAGAACCAAGAGACCCAGTACTTC. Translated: CASSLGQNQETQYF.